This T cell receptor (beta chain) was identified during a study of breast tumors, draining lymph nodes, adjacent tissues. Whole-study results and caveats: Compared with basal-like, luminal-like tumors shared significantly more repertoire with nontumor tissue. Compared with lymph nodes, tumors were less diverse; compared with nontumor tissue, more. Most tumor T cells seemingly derive from lymph node, then expand in tumor.

Samples came from axillary lymph nodes draining the breast cancer. A single record per CDR3 protein comes from TCRdb applying MiXCR to the multiplex PCR reads. The table records around 150,000 distinct CDR3 sequences, around 20% of them present only once. There are many counts of this clonotype. The antigen is not known. V trimming: 5 bases; J trimming: 4 bases; junction bases outside the gene matches: 13. This CDR3 has 16 residues. The chain couples TRBV12-3 or TRBV12-4 to TRBJ2-7; 8 nucleotides match TRBD2. The sample comprised axillary lymph node tissue. The receptor was isolated from a female donor with breast cancer. Some clones in this sample may be carry-over from other donors' samples. CDR3 protein: CASSPRLSGRWYEQYF. As DNA, the CDR3 is TGTGCCAGCAGTCCCCGCCTCAGCGGGAGATGGTACGAGCAGTACTTC.